The 17 T cell receptor beta chains listed next were all sequenced from one sample in a study of shared clonotypes between healthy human individuals. TCRdb's copy holds only in-frame clones and misses some; the assay was immunoSEQ multiplex PCR. The data contain about 2 million clones, roughly 94% of them seen just once; the ten biggest clones take up more than 0.1%. The sample taken for sequencing was naive CD4+ T cells sorted from blood. Subset here: CD45RA+ positively selected. Source of these receptors: a man aged 18 to 30 in good health.

The chain carries TRBV28 and TRBJ1-2; D remains ambiguous. The CDR3 runs to 13 residues. The germline V gene encodes CDR1 MDHEN and CDR2 SYDVKM. Trimming took off 0 bases at V and 8 bases at J, with 10 bases between the two ends. CDR3 region: CASSLWRTGGYTF. CDR3 in DNA: TGTGCCAGCAGTTTATGGAGGACGGGAGGCTACACCTTC.

The genes are TRBV2 and TRBJ2-5, with unresolved D. Trimming removed 7 bases at V and 5 bases at J, with 14 bases between. Germline CDR1 SNHLY, CDR2 FYNNEI. The CDR3 sequence is 13 residues long. The CDR3 bases are TGTGCCAGCATTTCAGAAATCCGCGAGACCCAGTACTTC. Its translation is CASISEIRETQYF.

The chain is built from TRBV13 and TRBJ2-2; D call uncertain. The CDR3 runs 14 residues. CDR1 is PRHDT, CDR2 FYEKMQ, per germline (reference sequence). V gave up 0 bases and J gave up 4 bases, with 6 bases separating them. The CDR3 protein is CASSLGQSTGELFF. The CDR3 coding sequence is TGTGCCAGCAGCTTAGGTCAGAGCACCGGGGAGCTGTTTTTT. The variable domain in full, with the rest retrieved from reference TRBV13 and TRBJ2-2, is AAGVIQSPRHLIKEKRETATLKCYPIPRHDTVYWYQQGPGQDPQFLISFYEKMQSDKGSIPDRFSAQQFSDYHSELNMSSLELGDSALYFCASSLGQSTGELFFGEGSRLTVL.

Worth noting for this clone: At the DNA level, this CDR3 is encoded by other sequences in the same sample as well. The chain carries TRBV5-1 and TRBJ2-3; a possible D gene is TRBD2 (5 bases). The CDR3 is made up of 14 amino acids. Deletions cut 0 bases from V and 6 bases from J, with 11 bases between. Germline V gene data show CDR1 as SGHRS and CDR2 as YFSETQ. The CDR3 loop is CASSLVLASDTQYF. In DNA form, the CDR3 reads TGCGCCAGCAGCTTGGTGTTAGCGTCGGATACGCAGTATTTT.

V gene TRBV27 combines with J gene TRBJ1-5; D call uncertain. Germline V gene data show CDR1 as MNHEY and CDR2 as SMNVEV (reference sequence). The CDR3 loop spans 14 amino acids. Trimming removed 5 bases from V and 8 bases from J, with 16 bases in between. CDR3 amino acids: CASSRSGSLEPQHF. CDR3 sequence (DNA): TGTGCCAGCAGTCGTTCCGGGTCCCTGGAGCCCCAGCATTTT.

The V gene is TRBV7-6, the J gene TRBJ2-1; 9 nucleotides align to TRBD2. The V gene end was trimmed by 5 bases and the J gene end by 3 bases; junction bases not matched to a gene: 8. This CDR3 is 16 amino acids long. Germline V gene lookup returns CDR1 SGHVS and CDR2 FNYEAQ. The CDR3 spells CASSPTVSGGYNEQFF. CDR3 nucleotides: TGTGCCAGCAGCCCAACGGTTAGCGGGGGCTACAATGAGCAGTTCTTC.

The CDR3 DNA follows: TGTGCCAGCAGTGACAGGGGTATCTCCTCTGGAAACACCATATATTTT. Residues: CASSDRGISSGNTIYF. The V call is TRBV6-1, the J call TRBJ1-3; a possible D gene is TRBD1 (6 bases). CDR1 MNHNS and CDR2 SASEGT come from the germline V gene. The CDR3 covers 16 residues. V was trimmed by 3 bases and J by 0 bases, leaving 12 bases between them.

The CDR3, as DNA: TGTGCCAGCAGTGGACTAGCGGGTGCAGATACGCAGTATTTT. It yields the protein CASSGLAGADTQYF. The genes are TRBV2 and TRBJ2-3; 10 bases line up with TRBD2. The CDR3 sequence is 14 residues long. Germline-derived CDR1 and CDR2 are SNHLY and FYNNEI. The V and J ends lost 4 bases and 4 bases, in that order; junction bases with no gene match: 2.

In regard to this clone: One end of the junction fails to match germline, which may point to a read error. V and J are TRBV7-2 and TRBJ2-7; D is ambiguous. In germline, CDR1 is SGHTA, CDR2 FQGNSA. This CDR3 spans 13 amino acids. As DNA, the CDR3 is TGTGCCAGCAGCCCTGACTTTGGTAGGGCATCGCACTTC. Translating it yields CASSPDFGRASHF.

The CDR3 DNA follows: TGTGCCAGCAGCTTAGCGAGTAGCGGAGGGAGGGATGAGCAGTTCTTC. Amino acids: CASSLASSGGRDEQFF. The genes are TRBV7-9 and TRBJ2-1, with 7 bases aligning to TRBD2. After removal of 0 bases from V and 8 bases from J, the junction contained 10 bases not matched to a gene. This CDR3 is 16 amino acids long. Per the germline V gene, CDR1 is SEHNR and CDR2 is FQNEAQ (reference sequence).

Of note for this clone: Other DNA sequences from this sample encode an identical CDR3 as well. V is TRBV28 and J is TRBJ1-2, with D unresolved. V was cut by 2 bases and J by 4 bases, with 11 bases left in between. Germline CDR1 and CDR2: MDHEN and SYDVKM. This CDR3 has 14 residues. CDR3 DNA: TGTGCCAGCAGTTTAGCTGACCTCTCCTATGGCTACACCTTC. Translated: CASSLADLSYGYTF.

This clone was counted once. The DNA of the CDR3 is TGTGCCAGCAGTGCCGGGACTAGGTTGTCCGCAGATACGCAGTATTTT. It yields the protein CASSAGTRLSADTQYF. The chain recombines TRBV6-6 with TRBJ2-3; 8 bases map to TRBD2. The CDR3 sequence is 16 residues long. J lost 4 bases, V lost 5 bases, and 11 bases had no gene match. Per the germline V gene, CDR1 is MNHNY and CDR2 is SVGAGI (reference sequence).

This chain uses TRBV7-2 with TRBJ2-7, with D tentatively TRBD1 (6 bases). The CDR3 has 16 residues. CDR1 is SGHTA, CDR2 FQGNSA, per germline. V was cut by 4 bases and J by 0 bases, with 16 bases left in between. The CDR3 nucleotides are TGTGCCAGCAGCTCCGGTCCGGGACAATCCTCCTACGAGCAGTACTTC. Its translation: CASSSGPGQSSYEQYF.

V and J are TRBV6-6 and TRBJ2-3; 9 nucleotides match TRBD2. Losses at the gene ends were 10 bases for V and 3 bases for J; bases not matched to a gene: 5. The CDR3 sequence is 13 residues long. Germline CDR1 MNHNY, CDR2 SVGAGI (reference sequence). The CDR3 region has the DNA TGTGCCATATCTAGCGGGACGACAGATACGCAGTATTTT. Translation: CAISSGTTDTQYF.

This clone occurred once. The chain combines TRBV21-1 with TRBJ2-1; TRBD2 is taken as the D call from the table, unchecked against the DNA. TRBV21-1 corresponds to a pseudogene. The CDR3 totals 17 residues. CDR3 loop: CASSKLLAGEDTDEQFF. CDR3 coding DNA: TGTGCCAGCAGCAAACTTCTAGCGGGAGAAGATACGGATGAGCAGTTCTTC.

This clone was detected only once. CDR3 nucleotides: TGTGCCAGCAGTGAATTGAGGAGCTGGCAAAACGAGCAGTACTTC. Amino acid sequence: CASSELRSWQNEQYF. This chain joins TRBV6-1 and TRBJ2-7; D is uncertain. This CDR3 contains 15 residues. V gave up 2 bases and J gave up 5 bases, with 16 bases separating them. Germline assignment: CDR1 MNHNS and CDR2 SASEGT.

The genes are TRBV28 and TRBJ2-2; no clear D gene. Trimming took off 11 bases at V and 0 bases at J, with 10 bases between the two ends. The CDR3 has 13 residues. Germline CDR1 and CDR2: MDHEN and SYDVKM. As DNA, the CDR3 is TGTGCCGTCCGGGCGGCGAACACCGGGGAGCTGTTTTTT. Protein product: CAVRAANTGELFF.